This TCR beta chain was captured by sequencing in a study of shared clonotypes between healthy human individuals. The wider study: CD4 naive cells filled three plates per donor, CD4 memory three, CD8 naive two and CD8 memory one.

Naive CD8 cells lacked CD45RO and underwent positive selection for CCR7, leaving out terminally differentiated effector memory CD45RA+ cells. CDR1 is MNHEY, CDR2 SMNVEV, per germline (reference sequence). Losses at the gene ends were 5 bases for V and 0 bases for J; bases not matched to a gene: 3. The CDR3 is 15 amino acids. The assay was immunoSEQ multiplex PCR, and TCRdb's table has in-frame clones only and misses some. In the table there are 2 million to 2.5 million clones, about 93% of which are singletons. V is TRBV27 and J is TRBJ2-1; 8 bases are shared with TRBD2. The clonotype was recovered from a man aged 18 to 30 in good health. Some clones in this sample may be carry-over from other donors' samples. Sequencing input: naive CD8+ T cells from PBMCs. The CDR3 nucleotides read TGTGCCAGCAGTCAAAGCGGGAGCTCCTACAATGAGCAGTTCTTC. It yields the protein CASSQSGSSYNEQFF.